The rows below give T cell receptor beta chains drawn from one sample of a study of blood T cell repertoires in COVID-19. Assay: immunoSEQ multiplex PCR; the TCRdb copy retains only in-frame clones and omits some. The sample has about 250,000 clones, approximately 90% seen once. Sequencing was performed on peripheral blood. These receptors were taken from a man aged 25-40 years with acute or convalescent COVID-19. Both conserved end residues are part of each CDR3. D genes are given only for firm matches. Only some rows state a clone size, as once, few, many or a class for expanded clones.

V: TRBV3-1/TRBV3-2; size: NA; J: TRBJ2-4; D: TRBD2; CDR3: CASSQGTSGRPVAKNIQYF; DNA: TGTGCCAGCAGCCAAGGTACTAGCGGGAGGCCCGTTGCCAAAAACATTCAGTACTTC
V: TRBV5-1; size: few; J: TRBJ1-1; D: TRBD1; CDR3: CASSPGQGAEAFF; DNA: TGCGCCAGCAGCCCCGGACAGGGTGCTGAAGCTTTCTTT
V: TRBV28; size: NA; J: TRBJ2-2; D: TRBD2; CDR3: CASKGGKNTGELFF; DNA: TGTGCCAGCAAGGGAGGGAAGAACACCGGGGAGCTGTTTTTT
V: TRBV6-2/TRBV6-3; size: NA; J: TRBJ2-1; D: TRBD2; CDR3: CASSYMRLATHEQFF; DNA: TGTGCCAGCAGTTATATGAGACTAGCGACCCATGAGCAGTTCTTC
V: TRBV24-1; size: NA; J: TRBJ2-1; D: TRBD2; CDR3: CATSRSGGANEQFF; DNA: TGTGCCACCAGTCGTAGCGGGGGGGCGAATGAGCAGTTCTTC
V: TRBV28; size: NA; J: TRBJ1-5; D: NA; CDR3: CASSLIGNQPQHF; DNA: TGTGCCAGCAGTTTAATAGGCAATCAGCCCCAGCATTTT
V: TRBV7-9; size: NA; J: TRBJ2-2; D: TRBD2; CDR3: CASSWDGGTGELFF; DNA: TGTGCCAGCAGCTGGGACGGGGGGACCGGGGAGCTGTTTTTT
V: TRBV5-1; size: NA; J: TRBJ1-6; D: TRBD1; CDR3: CASSPVPGQGSNSPLHF; DNA: TGCGCCAGCAGCCCCGTCCCGGGACAGGGATCGAATTCACCCCTCCACTTT
V: TRBV15; size: NA; J: TRBJ1-3; D: TRBD1; CDR3: CATSRSRDSGNTIYF; DNA: TGTGCCACCAGCAGATCCCGGGACAGTGGAAACACCATATATTTT
V: TRBV7-9; size: once; J: TRBJ1-2; D: NA; CDR3: CASSADRRPYGYTF; DNA: TGTGCCAGCAGCGCAGACAGAAGACCCTATGGCTACACCTTC
V: TRBV4-1; size: NA; J: TRBJ1-5; D: NA; CDR3: CASSQVYSNQPQHF; DNA: TGCGCCAGCAGCCAAGTCTATAGCAATCAGCCCCAGCATTTT
V: TRBV27; size: NA; J: TRBJ1-1; D: NA; CDR3: CASSKTGTNTEAFF; DNA: TGTGCCAGCAGTAAAACCGGGACAAACACTGAAGCTTTCTTT
V: TRBV9; size: NA; J: TRBJ2-2; D: NA; CDR3: CASSVGHSTSRGLFF; DNA: TGTGCCAGCAGCGTAGGTCACAGCACTTCGCGTGGGCTGTTTTTT
V: TRBV7-2; size: once; J: TRBJ1-1; D: TRBD1; CDR3: CASRYTGGLVTEAFF; DNA: TGTGCCAGCAGGTATACAGGGGGCTTGGTCACTGAAGCTTTCTTT
V: TRBV5-8; size: NA; J: TRBJ2-5; D: NA; CDR3: CASSAQGQPIEETQYF; DNA: TGTGCCAGCAGCGCTCAGGGGCAACCAATTGAAGAGACCCAGTACTTC
V: TRBV5-1; size: NA; J: TRBJ2-1; D: TRBD2; CDR3: CASSLPGLAGNNEQFF; DNA: TGCGCCAGCAGCCTACCGGGACTAGCGGGGAACAATGAGCAGTTCTTC
V: TRBV5-1; size: NA; J: TRBJ2-3; D: NA; CDR3: CASSPVQGYSSTDTQYF; DNA: TGCGCCAGCAGCCCCGTACAGGGTTACTCTAGCACAGATACGCAGTATTTT
V: TRBV5-4; size: NA; J: TRBJ2-3; D: TRBD2; CDR3: CASSFPGRAGDTQYF; DNA: TGTGCCAGCAGCTTCCCCGGGAGGGCTGGGGATACGCAGTATTTT
V: TRBV19; size: once; J: TRBJ1-2; D: NA; CDR3: CASSMFVTDYGYTF; DNA: TGTGCCAGTAGTATGTTCGTAACAGATTATGGCTACACCTTC
V: TRBV19; size: NA; J: TRBJ2-2; D: NA; CDR3: CASSIGPPGEHGELFF; DNA: TGTGCCAGTAGTATAGGTCCGCCCGGAGAGCACGGGGAGCTGTTTTTT
V: TRBV12-3/TRBV12-4; size: NA; J: TRBJ1-2; D: NA; CDR3: CASSEVLSGYTF; DNA: TGTGCCAGCAGTGAGGTACTGTCTGGCTACACCTTC
V: TRBV28; size: NA; J: TRBJ1-1; D: NA; CDR3: CASRRDYFVSQAFF; DNA: TGTGCCAGCAGAAGGGACTATTTTGTGTCCCAAGCTTTCTTT
V: TRBV29-1; size: NA; J: TRBJ2-3; D: NA; CDR3: CSVVSGADTQYF; DNA: TGCAGCGTTGTTAGCGGCGCAGATACGCAGTATTTT
V: TRBV29-1; size: NA; J: TRBJ2-7; D: TRBD1; CDR3: CSVEGRTGGSYEQYF; DNA: TGCAGCGTTGAAGGGCGGACAGGGGGCTCCTACGAGCAGTACTTC
V: TRBV28; size: NA; J: TRBJ1-3; D: NA; CDR3: CASSLISISGNTIYF; DNA: TGTGCCAGCAGTTTAATCTCTATCTCTGGAAACACCATATATTTT
V: TRBV3-1/TRBV3-2; size: NA; J: TRBJ2-5; D: NA; CDR3: CASSPATGKETQYF; DNA: TGTGCCAGCAGCCCGGCTACAGGCAAGGAGACCCAGTACTTC
V: TRBV28; size: NA; J: TRBJ2-1; D: NA; CDR3: CASIRDSSYNEQFF; DNA: TGTGCCAGTATCCGGGACTCCTCCTACAATGAGCAGTTCTTC
V: TRBV6-5; size: NA; J: TRBJ2-7; D: NA; CDR3: CASSTAASSYEQYF; DNA: TGTGCCAGCAGTACGGCGGCGAGCTCCTACGAGCAGTACTTC
V: TRBV27; size: NA; J: TRBJ2-7; D: NA; CDR3: CASSLRTGSYEQYF; DNA: TGTGCCAGCAGTTTAAGGACGGGATCCTACGAGCAGTACTTC
V: TRBV4-1; size: NA; J: TRBJ1-6; D: TRBD1; CDR3: CASSQGPLAGTANSPLHF; DNA: TGCGCCAGCAGCCAAGGCCCACTCGCCGGGACAGCCAATTCACCCCTCCACTTT
V: TRBV5-1; size: NA; J: TRBJ1-2; D: NA; CDR3: CASSLGATNYGYTF; DNA: TGCGCCAGCAGCTTGGGGGCCACTAACTATGGCTACACCTTC
V: TRBV19; size: NA; J: TRBJ1-1; D: NA; CDR3: CASNPTVFPTEAFF; DNA: TGTGCCAGTAACCCGACAGTGTTCCCCACTGAAGCTTTCTTT
V: TRBV5-6; size: NA; J: TRBJ2-7; D: TRBD2; CDR3: CASSLAGAGGYEQYF; DNA: TGTGCCAGCAGCTTGGCCGGTGCGGGGGGATACGAGCAGTACTTC
V: TRBV5-1; size: NA; J: TRBJ2-1; D: TRBD1; CDR3: CASSSGQEQANEQFF; DNA: TGCGCCAGCAGCTCCGGACAGGAACAAGCCAATGAGCAGTTCTTC
V: TRBV5-6; size: NA; J: TRBJ1-1; D: NA; CDR3: CASSFGGHTEAFF; DNA: TGTGCCAGCAGCTTCGGGGGGCACACTGAAGCTTTCTTT
V: TRBV13; size: NA; J: TRBJ1-2; D: TRBD1; CDR3: CASSSNDRAWSNYGYTF; DNA: TGTGCCAGCAGCTCAAACGACAGGGCCTGGTCTAACTATGGCTACACCTTC
V: TRBV19; size: NA; J: TRBJ2-7; D: NA; CDR3: CASKVAGSYEQYF; DNA: TGTGCCAGTAAGGTTGCGGGATCCTACGAGCAGTACTTC
V: TRBV4-1; size: NA; J: TRBJ2-7; D: NA; CDR3: CASSQAQGGYEQYF; DNA: TGCGCCAGCAGCCAAGCCCAAGGGGGCTACGAGCAGTACTTC
V: TRBV5-5; size: NA; J: TRBJ1-5; D: NA; CDR3: CASSLEGSVNQPQHF; DNA: TGTGCCAGCAGCTTGGAGGGGTCGGTCAATCAGCCCCAGCATTTT
V: TRBV10-2; size: once; J: TRBJ2-7; D: NA; CDR3: CASSLGGGYEQYF; DNA: TGCGCCAGCAGTCTGGGGGGAGGCTACGAGCAGTACTTC
V: TRBV7-2; size: NA; J: TRBJ1-4; D: NA; CDR3: CASSFTGEGKLFF; DNA: TGTGCCAGCAGCTTCACGGGGGAGGGAAAACTGTTTTTT
V: TRBV5-4; size: once; J: TRBJ2-2; D: NA; CDR3: CASSHPGTTDGELFF; DNA: TGTGCCAGCAGCCACCCCGGGACAACGGACGGGGAGCTGTTTTTT
V: TRBV6-5; size: NA; J: TRBJ2-7; D: TRBD1; CDR3: CASRDSPEYEQYF; DNA: TGTGCCAGCCGGGACAGCCCGGAGTACGAGCAGTACTTC
V: TRBV5-4; size: NA; J: TRBJ1-1; D: TRBD1; CDR3: CASSADRGNTEAFF; DNA: TGTGCCAGCAGCGCGGACAGGGGGAACACTGAAGCTTTCTTT
V: TRBV4-1; size: NA; J: TRBJ2-5; D: NA; CDR3: CASSQDIRDKAWETQYF; DNA: TGCGCCAGCAGCCAAGATATAAGGGACAAGGCCTGGGAGACCCAGTACTTC
V: TRBV5-5; size: NA; J: TRBJ2-2; D: NA; CDR3: CASSLVGTGLFF; DNA: TGTGCCAGCAGCTTGGTGGGGACTGGGCTGTTTTTT
V: TRBV19; size: NA; J: TRBJ1-5; D: NA; CDR3: CASSYQGSNQPQHF; DNA: TGTGCCAGTAGTTATCAGGGTAGCAATCAGCCCCAGCATTTT
V: TRBV3-1/TRBV3-2; size: NA; J: TRBJ2-1; D: NA; CDR3: CASSKLGGSRNEQFF; DNA: TGTGCCAGCAGCAAACTAGGAGGGAGTCGAAATGAGCAGTTCTTC
V: TRBV12-1; size: NA; J: TRBJ2-2; D: NA; CDR3: CASSFGKRGRAGELFF; DNA: TGTGCCAGCAGCTTTGGAAAGAGGGGGAGGGCCGGGGAGCTGTTTTTT
V: TRBV10-3; size: NA; J: TRBJ1-1; D: NA; CDR3: CAISDRGQPNTEAFF; DNA: TGTGCCATCAGTGACCGAGGACAGCCGAACACTGAAGCTTTCTTT
V: TRBV2; size: NA; J: TRBJ2-7; D: TRBD2; CDR3: CASSRLAGSDEQYF; DNA: TGTGCCAGCAGCCGACTAGCGGGGAGCGACGAGCAGTACTTC
V: TRBV5-1; size: NA; J: TRBJ2-2; D: TRBD1; CDR3: CASSSDRVGTGELFF; DNA: TGCGCCAGCAGCTCCGACAGGGTCGGCACCGGGGAGCTGTTTTTT
V: TRBV28; size: NA; J: TRBJ1-5; D: NA; CDR3: CASSLSNWNQPQHF; DNA: TGTGCCAGCAGTTTATCTAATTGGAATCAGCCCCAGCATTTT
V: TRBV5-1; size: few; J: TRBJ2-1; D: TRBD2; CDR3: CASSRVWTSDAYNEQFF; DNA: TGCGCCAGCAGCAGAGTCTGGACTAGCGACGCCTACAATGAGCAGTTCTTC
V: TRBV18; size: NA; J: TRBJ2-7; D: NA; CDR3: CASTMDYSYEQYF; DNA: TGTGCCAGCACCATGGACTACTCCTACGAGCAGTACTTC
V: TRBV4-2; size: few; J: TRBJ1-1; D: NA; CDR3: CASILIGVENTEAFF; DNA: TGTGCCAGCATTTTGATAGGAGTCGAGAACACTGAAGCTTTCTTT
V: TRBV27; size: NA; J: TRBJ2-1; D: TRBD2; CDR3: CASSFQGLEYNEQFF; DNA: TGTGCCAGCAGTTTCCAGGGACTAGAGTACAATGAGCAGTTCTTC
V: TRBV28; size: NA; J: TRBJ2-2; D: NA; CDR3: CASSSPNRVTGELFF; DNA: TGTGCCAGCAGTTCCCCCAACAGGGTCACCGGGGAGCTGTTTTTT
V: TRBV7-3; size: NA; J: TRBJ1-1; D: NA; CDR3: CASSPVGGKSEAFF; DNA: TGTGCCAGCAGCCCCGTGGGGGGGAAGTCTGAAGCTTTCTTT
V: TRBV2; size: NA; J: TRBJ1-6; D: NA; CDR3: CATLHREGSPLHF; DNA: TGTGCTACCCTTCACAGGGAAGGTTCACCCCTCCACTTT